The 20 T cell receptor beta chains in this list originate from one sample, sequenced in a study of technical replicates of blood from a handful of donors. Method: immunoSEQ multiplex PCR; TCRdb's copy keeps in-frame clones and lacks some. Of 65,000 to 90,000 clones listed, 65% to 90% are singletons. Sequencing used PBMCs. Receptors were obtained from a human donor in good health. Some clones in this sample may be carry-over from other donors' samples.

This sequence joins TRBV21-1 and TRBJ2-1; the table assigns TRBD2, which was not confirmed against the DNA. TRBV21-1 is shown as a pseudogene. The CDR3 has 15 amino acids. The chain's CDR3 is CASSKVTTPGNEQFF. The CDR3 region has the DNA TGTGCCAGCAGCAAAGTCACCACTCCGGGCAATGAGCAGTTCTTC.

The genes are TRBV4-3 and TRBJ1-6, with D possibly being TRBD1 (6 bases). The germline CDR1 and CDR2 sequences are LGHNA and YSLEER. The CDR3 covers 17 residues. V was trimmed by 2 bases and J by 6 bases, leaving 17 bases between them. The CDR3 protein is CASSQRGQGYGNSPLHF. The CDR3 DNA reads TGCGCCAGCAGCCAAAGGGGACAAGGATACGGTAATTCACCCCTCCACTTT.

This chain uses TRBV5-4 with TRBJ2-3, with 11 bases lining up with TRBD2. From germline, CDR1 is SGHNT and CDR2 YYREEE (reference sequence). Trimming removed 1 base from V and 6 bases from J; junction bases left unmatched: 13. This CDR3 has 18 amino acids. CDR3 residues: CASSLTLAGVGWEDTQYF. In nucleotides, the CDR3 is TGTGCCAGCAGCTTGACACTAGCGGGAGTGGGCTGGGAGGATACGCAGTATTTT. Full variable domain (missing parts from reference TRBV5-4 and TRBJ2-3): ETGVTQSPTHLIKTRGQQVTLRCSSQSGHNTVSWYQQALGQGPQFIFQYYREEENGRGNFPPRFSGLQFPNYSSELNVNALELDDSALYLCASSLTLAGVGWEDTQYFGPGTRLTVL.

The CDR3 reads CASSPLEGYTF. The CDR3 coding sequence is TGTGCCAGCAGCCCTCTAGAGGGCTACACCTTC. This chain links TRBV6-6 with TRBJ1-2; D uncertain. V was pared by 6 bases and J by 8 bases, with 10 bases between. The CDR3 extends over 11 amino acids. CDR1 MNHNY and CDR2 SVGAGI come from the germline V gene (reference sequence).

V usage is TRBV7-9 and J usage is TRBJ2-5, with 16 bases that match TRBD2. This CDR3 spans 19 amino acids. CDR1 and CDR2 (germline): SEHNR, FQNEAQ (reference sequence). The V and J ends lost 5 bases and 7 bases, in that order; junction bases with no gene match: 16. The CDR3 DNA sequence: TGTGCCAGCAGCAGAACGACGGGACTAGCGGGGGGGCGGCCAGGGACCCAGTACTTC. This gives the protein CASSRTTGLAGGRPGTQYF.

The chain employs TRBV5-1 and TRBJ2-2; 11 bases align to TRBD2. Germline V CDR1 and CDR2: SGHRS, YFSETQ. The CDR3 covers 16 residues. The trim removed 1 base at V and 5 bases at J, leaving 4 bases unmatched. CDR3 sequence reads: CASSLLRTSGTGELFF. CDR3 DNA: TGCGCCAGCAGCTTGTTAAGGACTAGCGGGACCGGGGAGCTGTTTTTT. Drawing the rest from reference TRBV5-1 and TRBJ2-2, the complete variable domain is KAGVTQTPRYLIKTRGQQVTLSCSPISGHRSVSWYQQTPGQGLQFLFEYFSETQRNKGNFPGRFSGRQFSNSRSEMNVSTLELGDSALYLCASSLLRTSGTGELFFGEGSRLTVL.

This chain joins TRBV19 and TRBJ1-1; D is undetermined. V was shortened by 2 bases and J by 1 base, with 8 bases between the two germline ends. Germline CDR1 reads LNHDA; CDR2 reads SQIVND (reference sequence). The length of the CDR3 is 14 residues. The CDR3, as DNA: TGTGCCAGTAGTATAAACGGGAGGAACACTGAAGCTTTCTTT. This sequence encodes CASSINGRNTEAFF. Filled out from reference TRBV19 and TRBJ1-1, the complete variable domain reads DGGITQSPKYLFRKEGQNVTLSCEQNLNHDAMYWYRQDPGQGLRLIYYSQIVNDFQKGDIAEGYSVSREKKESFPLTVTSAQKNPTAFYLCASSINGRNTEAFFGQGTRLTVV.

The chain is built from TRBV7-6 and TRBJ2-7, with TRBD1 matching over 9 bases. The CDR3 consists of 18 residues. Unmatched junction bases numbered 12, after V lost 1 base and J lost 2 bases. The germline CDR1 and CDR2 sequences are SGHVS and FNYEAQ. The CDR3 DNA sequence: TGTGCCAGCAGCTTAGGGGGAGGAGGACAGGGGACCCCCTACGAGCAGTACTTC. It translates to CASSLGGGGQGTPYEQYF.

The chain recombines TRBV29-1 with TRBJ2-5, with D possibly matching TRBD1 (5 bases). V lost 7 bases and J 7 bases, leaving 16 bases between the germline ends. The CDR3 totals 12 residues. CDR1 is SQVTM, CDR2 ANQGSEA, per germline. The CDR3 bases are TGCAGCGGGAAGACCCAGGGTGCGACCCAGTACTTC. This encodes CSGKTQGATQYF.

J is TRBJ1-3 and V is TRBV6-6; perhaps TRBD1 as D (6 bases). Germline V lookup: CDR1 MNHNY, CDR2 SVGAGI (reference sequence). V was trimmed by 8 bases and J by 2 bases, leaving 13 bases between them. This CDR3 is built from 14 residues. The CDR3 DNA follows: TGTGCCAGCGTCGGTGCAGGGGCTGGAAACACCATATATTTT. This sequence encodes CASVGAGAGNTIYF.

The chain uses TRBV6-6 and TRBJ2-5, with 7 nucleotides matching TRBD1. The germline V gene encodes CDR1 MNHNY and CDR2 SVGAGI (reference sequence). The junction had 4 bases not matched to a gene; V was cut back by 0 bases and J by 3 bases. This CDR3 has 15 residues. The CDR3 is CASSYSLGGEETQYF. The CDR3 nucleotides are TGTGCCAGCAGTTACTCGTTAGGGGGCGAAGAGACCCAGTACTTC.

Worth noting for this clone: The sample contains more than one DNA sequence encoding this CDR3. The chain couples TRBV6-5 to TRBJ2-7; 11 nucleotides align to TRBD2. Trimming cost V 0 bases and J 6 bases; bases outside gene matches: 4. This CDR3 region has 15 residues. Germline V gives CDR1 MNHEY, CDR2 SVGAGI. CDR3 amino acids: CASSYSGLAGGEQYF. For the CDR3, the DNA is TGTGCCAGCAGTTACTCGGGGCTAGCGGGAGGCGAGCAGTACTTC.

This clone was counted a few times. The gene calls are TRBV7-9 and TRBJ1-6; tentative D call: TRBD1 (6 bases). The V and J ends lost 4 bases and 7 bases respectively, with 8 bases between them. Germline CDR1 SEHNR, CDR2 FQNEAQ (reference sequence). The CDR3 contains 13 residues. CDR3 sequence reads: CASSSTGNSPLHF. Written as DNA, the CDR3 is TGTGCCAGCAGCTCGACAGGAAATTCACCCCTCCACTTT. The full variable domain, completed using reference TRBV7-9 and TRBJ1-6, is DTGVSQNPRHKITKRGQNVTFRCDPISEHNRLYWYRQTLGQGPEFLTYFQNEAQLEKSRLLSDRFSAERPKGSFSTLEIQRTEQGDSAMYLCASSSTGNSPLHFGNGTRLTVT.

The chain uses TRBV4-1 and TRBJ2-6; 8 nucleotides agree with TRBD1. After removal of 0 bases from V and 5 bases from J, the junction contained 9 bases not matched to a gene. The germline V gene encodes CDR1 MGHRA and CDR2 YSYEKL. CDR3 length equals 18 residues. CDR3 region: CASSQDIGTGRRANVLTF. For the CDR3, the DNA is TGCGCCAGCAGCCAAGACATAGGGACAGGCCGTAGGGCCAACGTCCTGACTTTC.

In its sample, this clone was seen once. The rearrangement joins TRBV30 to TRBJ1-2; TRBD1 matches 7 bases. The CDR3 is 15 amino acids. With 3 bases clipped from V and 6 bases from J, the junction kept 13 bases outside the gene matches. Germline assignment: CDR1 GTSNPN and CDR2 SVGIG (reference sequence). The CDR3 sequence is CAWRNGDRRQDGYTF. CDR3 DNA: TGTGCCTGGAGGAATGGGGACAGACGGCAGGATGGCTACACCTTC.

The chain is built from TRBV16 and TRBJ1-1; perhaps TRBD1 as D (6 bases). CDR3 length: 15 amino acids. V was trimmed by 4 bases and J by 5 bases, leaving 17 bases between them. The germline gives CDR1 KGHSY, CDR2 FQNENV. The CDR3 region is CASSPTLLQGTEAFF. The CDR3 coding sequence is TGTGCCAGCAGCCCTACCCTCCTGCAGGGGACTGAAGCTTTCTTT.

The chain carries TRBV6-1 and TRBJ2-7; D is possibly TRBD1 (6 bases). This CDR3 has 15 residues. CDR1 is MNHNS and CDR2 is SASEGT in the germline V gene. Trimming cost V 1 base and J 2 bases, with 12 bases left between them. The CDR3 here is CASSEEGQGTYEQYF. The CDR3 region has the DNA TGTGCCAGCAGTGAAGAAGGGCAGGGGACCTACGAGCAGTACTTC.

The chain carries TRBV11-1 and TRBJ2-7; 8 bases are a match to TRBD2. V lost 1 base, J lost 3 bases, and 8 bases stayed unmatched. CDR3 size: 16 residues. Germline V gives CDR1 SGHAT, CDR2 FQDESV (reference sequence). The CDR3 region is CASSLGPSGGYYEQYF. The CDR3 bases are TGTGCCAGCAGCTTAGGACCCAGCGGGGGCTACTACGAGCAGTACTTC.

The V and J genes are TRBV5-1 and TRBJ2-7; D might be TRBD2 (6 bases). V lost 4 bases to trimming and J lost 1 base, with 18 bases between them. Germline-derived CDR1 and CDR2 are SGHRS and YFSETQ. The CDR3 sequence is 16 residues long. CDR3 residues: CASSPTGEAGSYEQYF. The CDR3 DNA reads TGCGCCAGCAGCCCAACGGGGGAAGCTGGGTCCTACGAGCAGTACTTC.

This chain uses TRBV11-3 with TRBJ2-7; 7 bases line up with TRBD2. CDR3 length equals 13 residues. The V gene end was trimmed by 1 base and the J gene end by 7 bases; junction bases not matched to a gene: 4. Germline CDR1 reads SGHNT; CDR2 reads YENEEA. The CDR3 loop reads CASSLGSGREQYF. In DNA, the CDR3 is TGTGCCAGCAGCTTAGGGTCCGGGAGGGAGCAGTACTTC.